This T cell receptor beta chain is from a study of identical twins. Study-level results: Reduced insertions were recorded for abundant cord blood beta clonotypes, with no such pattern in memory repertoires. Weaker excess twin sharing was seen among beta out-of-frame sequences. Models came in too low on out-of-frame TCR alpha sharing in monozygotic twins.

A remark on this clonotype: As yet, its antigen is unknown. At one of its ends the junction is not consistent with the germline gene, which may arise from a read error.

Unique molecular identifiers were present on cDNA, and template switching added a universal primer site. TCRdb re-called the 5' RACE reads with MiXCR, one entry per CDR3 protein. Here the sample spans approximately 1.8 million distinct CDR3 sequences, about 32% being singletons. CDR1 is DFQATT and CDR2 is SNEGSKA in the germline V gene (reference sequence). The CDR3 loop spans 12 amino acids. Material for sequencing was cord blood. The TCR originated in a newborn girl in good health. This chain uses TRBV20-1 with TRBJ1-2, with D unclear. CDR3 region: CGASGRNYGYTF. CDR3 DNA sequence: TGCGGTGCTAGTGGACGTAACTATGGCTACACCTTC.